Reported below is one T cell receptor beta chain. Given a far larger clone just one base away, this is likely a sequencing read error. Library construction for TCR beta used iRepertoire HTBI primers and Arm-PCR of CDR3 regions. TCRdb re-analysed the multiplex PCR reads in MiXCR, keeping a single row per CDR3 protein. The data show some 400,000 distinct CDR3 sequences, 14% to 15% seen once. In germline, CDR1 is SGHAT, CDR2 FQNNGV. CDR3 size: 14 residues. As to time point: newly diagnosed GD, antithyroid drugs for less than 3 months. PBMC-derived RNA was used for the TCR library. The source of the sample is a study of regulatory T cells in long-lasting Graves disease. The sample was also reused in another study, on T cells in Graves' hyperthyroidism and ophthalmopathy. That report adds: In making diagnoses, clinical symptoms, serum thyroxine and TRAb, thyroid ultrasound and orbital computed tomography were all used. RT-PCR in the first round (using the HTBI primer set) targeted the TCR CDR3.

The V call is TRBV11-2, the J call TRBJ2-3; 7 bases line up with TRBD1. The end of the DNA aligns better with TRBJ2-5, so the J call may be wrong. The origin of this receptor is a woman aged 25 to 39 with Graves disease. The material sequenced was peripheral blood mononuclear cells (PBMCs), taken at new diagnosis, from a patient treated with antithyroid drugs. DNA for the CDR3: TGTGCCAGCATCGACGGGCTAGCAGGGGGGACCCAGTACTTC. It is translated as CASIDGLAGGTQYF.